The clone carrying this T cell receptor (beta chain) was found many times. In germline, CDR1 is MNHNS, CDR2 SASEGT. V lost 6 bases to trimming and J lost 5 bases; unmatched junction nucleotides: 10. The CDR3 consists of 15 residues. TCRdb recomputed calls from the PCR reads with MiXCR, one row per CDR3 protein. Of over 9,000 distinct CDR3 sequences listed, about 27% were seen once; the top ten hold 9.1%. The data originate from a study of immune characterization of retroperitoneal liposarcoma. This receptor was obtained from a female donor with retroperitoneal liposarcoma. The sequenced sample consisted of tumor tissue. V usage is TRBV6-1 and J usage is TRBJ1-2; TRBD1 agrees at 9 bases. Here the CDR3 reads CASSLPGQGTYGYTF. Written as DNA, the CDR3 is TGTGCCAGCAGCCTCCCGGGACAGGGAACATATGGCTACACCTTC.